The text below deals with one TCR beta chain. A few counts support this clonotype. This receptor's antigen is unknown. No base quality information exists; no much larger clone differs at one position. Instrument used: Illumina NovaSeq 6000. TCRalpha and TCRbeta cDNA libraries were constructed by 5'RACE with constant-segment primers, with sample barcodes and unique molecular identifiers being introduced. Trizol reagent was used to extract RNA from every sample. Library amplification was performed in two PCR steps, and a second sample barcode and Illumina TruSeq adapters were introduced in the second step. Sequencing of libraries was performed on an Illumina NovaSeq with 2 x 150 bp paired-end reads. On the authors' methods: Demultiplexing of reads and collapsing into UMI-guided consensus sequences were performed with migec v1.2.7. Using mixcr v2.1.11, the UMI consensuses were aligned to TRA and TRB V and J templates and assembled into clonotypes. A clonotype was counted as expanded or contracted only if both edgeR and NoisET called the change significant, with noise models trained on biological replicates. For edgeR calls, a false discovery rate-adjusted p below 0.01 and a log2 fold-change threshold of 1 were applied. As an exploratory analysis of dynamics, max-normalized trajectories of the 1000 most abundant clonotypes were examined by PCA with hierarchical clustering. Separately sequenced CD4+ and CD8+ repertoires were used to assign the CD4 or CD8 phenotype of responding clones. TCRdb's own reprocessing of the public reads used fastp at Q25 and MiXCR and kept productive beta chains. All rows with the same CDR3 protein become a single entry with the most common DNA and genes. Clone size and V and J calls follow TCRdb, not the original study. Here the sample has a few hundred thousand distinct CDR3 sequences; around an eighth occur a single time. The top ten hold 22% of the sample.

This specimen belongs to a study of T-cell memory formation after mild COVID-19 (dated by TCRdb to the early 2020s). Study-wide context: TCR sequence clusters from the two donors were found to be largely donor specific. The cohort comprised two young, previously healthy adult volunteers, one female and one male. In a couple of donors, T-cell clones that expanded and contracted after mild COVID-19 were followed by sequencing TCRalpha and TCRbeta repertoires longitudinally. The full study reports these points: Only a couple of mild cases were covered by the study, and larger cohorts that include severe cases with pre-infection samples were considered necessary. Clones that contracted from day 15 to 85 showed balanced CD4/CD8 phenotypes, whereas a second wave of clones that expanded from day 15 to 37 leaned towards CD4+. Some responding clones were detected in pre-infection memory, which suggested that pre-existing cross-reactive memory T cells had joined the SARS-CoV-2 response. SARS-CoV-2 specificity was not confirmed for the second-wave clones peaking on day 37. Contracting CD4+ clones were found mainly in CM and EM memory subsets, while CD8+ clones were enriched in EMRA.

The CDR3 numbers 14 residues from cysteine through phenylalanine. CDR3 DNA only is kept here, 42 bases in frame from base 1. Deletion took 5 bases off V and 0 bases off J, with a span of 12 bases between the germline ends. According to the germline V gene (reference sequence), CDR1 reads DFQATT and CDR2 reads SNEGSKA. Ficoll-Paque density gradient centrifugation was the method used to isolate PBMCs. The sample consisted of PBMCs or a T cell subset sorted from them (not recorded which). The V and J segments used are TRBV20-1 and TRBJ2-3; the D element might be TRBD1 or TRBD2, as each aligns at 5 bases. This clonotype originated in a young man who had mild COVID-19 (a few samples of this study predate the infection). The sample titles of this study are shuffled in the database, so cell type and time point are left out; the donor was told from shared clones. This receptor has the CDR3 CSAGDPSSTDTQYF. In nucleotides, the sequence is TGCAGTGCTGGGGACCCTTCAAGCACAGATACGCAGTATTTT.